This T cell receptor beta chain was profiled in a study of blood T cell repertoires in COVID-19. This CDR3 is 15 amino acids long. Germline CDR1 and CDR2: SGHAT and FQNNGV. V was cut by 2 bases and J by 3 bases, with 14 bases left in between. Original methodology: By means of reference gene primer amplification, nucleated cell counts were estimated. Some clones are missing from TCRdb's copy, which holds only in-frame ones; the method was immunoSEQ multiplex PCR. The V and J calls and clone size come from that table; D and trimming were worked out from the DNA. The data show 200,000 to 300,000 clones, about 85% seen once.

The source of this sequence is a man aged 55 to 70 who had recovered from COVID-19. The sample taken for sequencing was peripheral blood. The rearrangement links TRBV11-2 to TRBJ2-7; TRBD1 might be the D (5 bases). The CDR3 region is CASSLSSDRHYEQYF. The CDR3 DNA follows: TGTGCCAGCAGCTTATCATCAGACAGACACTACGAGCAGTACTTC.